These 5 T cell receptor beta chains originate from one sample sequenced in a study of blood T cell repertoires in COVID-19 (dated by TCRdb to about 2020). Library prep was done by the immunoSEQ multiplex PCR assay. TCRdb took over this immuneACCESS table, retaining in-frame rearrangements with V and J assigned. Such tables are incomplete; in checked studies, under half of the missing clones stem from an unresolved V gene, and the remainder is unexplained. The sample table contains about 140,000 clones; only one count was recorded for just over 85% of them. Clones ranked in the top ten supply 1.5% of the sample. The specimen sequenced was peripheral blood. These TCRs come from an older woman with acute or convalescent COVID-19.

The sample holds one count of this clone. The chain recombines TRBV5-1 with TRBJ2-7, with TRBD2 matching 11 bases. Germline CDR1 is SGHRS and CDR2 is YFSETQ. This CDR3 region has 15 residues. The J segment lost 1 base and the V segment lost 4 bases, leaving 4 bases of the junction unmatched. The CDR3 nucleotides are TGCGCCAGCAGCCCTAGCGGGGGGTTATCCTACGAGCAGTACTTC. Its translation: CASSPSGGLSYEQYF.

V is TRBV18 and J is TRBJ2-1; 8 bases line up with TRBD2. The CDR3 is 15 amino acids. J gave up 1 base and V 3 bases, and 2 bases lay outside the gene matches. Germline values: CDR1 KGHSH, CDR2 LQKENI. The CDR3 reads CASSPAGGSYNEQFF. Here the CDR3 DNA reads TGTGCCAGCTCACCGGCGGGGGGTTCCTACAATGAGCAGTTCTTC.

The count of this clone is one. J is TRBJ2-3 and V is TRBV21-1; TRBD1 reflects the table's D call only, with no check against the DNA. TRBV21-1 is labeled a pseudogene. The CDR3 totals 17 residues. CDR3 amino acids: CASSKEGKGQGADTQYF. CDR3 sequence (DNA): TGTGCCAGCAGCAAAGAAGGTAAGGGACAGGGTGCAGATACGCAGTATTTT.

The chain couples TRBV19 to TRBJ2-7, with a weak D call TRBD2 (6 bases). V lost 4 bases to trimming and J lost 5 bases, with 12 bases between them. The CDR3 length is 13 residues. CDR1 is LNHDA, CDR2 SQIVND, per germline (reference sequence). The CDR3 nucleotides read TGTGCCAGTAGTAGGAGCGGGCCTAACGAGCAGTACTTC. Translation: CASSRSGPNEQYF.

The chain has TRBV19 and TRBJ1-4; 9 nucleotides align to TRBD1. The V segment lost 6 bases and the J segment 7 bases; nucleotides outside the gene matches: 6. The germline V gene encodes CDR1 LNHDA and CDR2 SQIVND (reference sequence). The CDR3 sequence is 14 residues long. The CDR3 loop is CASRMGQGGEKLFF. CDR3 coding DNA: TGTGCCAGTAGGATGGGACAGGGTGGTGAAAAACTGTTTTTT.